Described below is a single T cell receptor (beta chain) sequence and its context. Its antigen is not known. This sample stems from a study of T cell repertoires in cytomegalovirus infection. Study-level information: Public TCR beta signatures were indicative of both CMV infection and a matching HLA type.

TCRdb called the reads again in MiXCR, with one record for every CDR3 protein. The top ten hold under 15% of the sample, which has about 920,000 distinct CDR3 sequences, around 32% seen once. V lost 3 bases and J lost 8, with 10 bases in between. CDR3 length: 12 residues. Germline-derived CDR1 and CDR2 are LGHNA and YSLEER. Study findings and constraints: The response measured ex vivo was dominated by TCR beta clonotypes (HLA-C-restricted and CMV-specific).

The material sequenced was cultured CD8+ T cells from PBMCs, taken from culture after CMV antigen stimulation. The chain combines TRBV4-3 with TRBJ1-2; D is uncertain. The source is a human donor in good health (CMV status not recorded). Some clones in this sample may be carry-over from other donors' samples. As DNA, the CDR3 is TGCGCCAGCAGCCAGGAACTTGAAGGCTACACCTTC. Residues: CASSQELEGYTF.